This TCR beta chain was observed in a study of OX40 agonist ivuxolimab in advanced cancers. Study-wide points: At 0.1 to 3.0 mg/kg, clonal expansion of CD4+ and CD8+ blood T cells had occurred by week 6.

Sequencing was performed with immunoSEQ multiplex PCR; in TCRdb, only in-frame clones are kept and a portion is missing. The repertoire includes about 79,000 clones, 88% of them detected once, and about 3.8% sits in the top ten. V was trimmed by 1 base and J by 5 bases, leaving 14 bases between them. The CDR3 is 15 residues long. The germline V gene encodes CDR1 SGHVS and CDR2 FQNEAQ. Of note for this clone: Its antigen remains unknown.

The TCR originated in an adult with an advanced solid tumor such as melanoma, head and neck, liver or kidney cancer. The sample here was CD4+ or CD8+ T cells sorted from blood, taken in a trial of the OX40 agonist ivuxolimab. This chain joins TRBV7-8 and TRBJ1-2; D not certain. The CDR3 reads CASSLVLGSSYGYTF. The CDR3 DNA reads TGTGCCAGCAGCTTAGTCCTGGGTTCTTCATATGGCTACACCTTC.